This entry features one T cell receptor (beta chain) sequence. Its antigen is undetermined. Ahead of sequencing, the ViraFEST assay grew antigen-specific CD4+ T cells using viral peptide pools. Following 10 days of culture, CD4+ T cells were isolated. Vaccinated recipients, who were negative for nucleocapsid antibodies, had no history of SARS-CoV-2 infection. Every well housed some 1.8 million PBMC, which grew in culture alongside around 11 IU/ml IL-2 and 10 ug/ml peptides. The data are from a study of vaccination effects on CD4 cells after COVID-19. Study-wide context: Participants were vaccinated with two doses of either the BNT162b2 or mRNA-1273 vaccine.

Study findings and constraints: Cross-reactivity with common cold coronaviruses was shown by only 1 of 255 vaccine-induced clones in healthy vaccinees. In the late period after vaccination, infection- and vaccine-induced clones contracted markedly.

Libraries were prepared by immunoSEQ multiplex PCR; TCRdb keeps only in-frame clonotypes and omits some of them. The repertoire includes some 22,000 clones, 65% to 85% of them detected once, and around 28% sits in the top ten. V dropped 6 bases and J dropped 5 bases, with 10 bases sitting between them. The CDR3 is 12 residues long. The germline gives CDR1 MNHNY, CDR2 SVGAGI (reference sequence). This material consisted of CD4+ T cells from PBMCs cultured with HCoV-NL63 spike peptides, taken before COVID-19 vaccination. This TCR derives from a human donor who received a COVID-19 vaccine. The genes are TRBV6-6 and TRBJ2-5, with a tentative D call TRBD2 (5 bases). The CDR3 DNA reads TGTGCCAGCAGCCCACGCGGGGAGACCCAGTACTTC. This sequence encodes CASSPRGETQYF.